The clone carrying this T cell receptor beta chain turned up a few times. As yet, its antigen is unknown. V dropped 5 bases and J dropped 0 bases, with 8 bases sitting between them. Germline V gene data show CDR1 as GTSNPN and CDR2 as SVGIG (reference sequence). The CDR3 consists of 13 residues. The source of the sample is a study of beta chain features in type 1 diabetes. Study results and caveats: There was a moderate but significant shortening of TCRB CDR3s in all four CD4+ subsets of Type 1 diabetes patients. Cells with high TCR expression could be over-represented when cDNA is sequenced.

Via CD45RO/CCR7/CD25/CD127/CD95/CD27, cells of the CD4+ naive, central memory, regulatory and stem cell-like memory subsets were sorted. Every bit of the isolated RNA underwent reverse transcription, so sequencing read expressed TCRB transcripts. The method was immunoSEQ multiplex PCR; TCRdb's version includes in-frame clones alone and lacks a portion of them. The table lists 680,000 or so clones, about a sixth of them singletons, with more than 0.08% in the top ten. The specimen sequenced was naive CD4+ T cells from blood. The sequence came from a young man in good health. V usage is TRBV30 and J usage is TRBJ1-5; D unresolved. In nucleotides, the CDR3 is TGTGCCTGGGGACGGATTAGCAATCAGCCCCAGCATTTT. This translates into CAWGRISNQPQHF.